This paragraph covers one TCR beta chain sequence. This clonotype has more than one count but fewer than ten. Its antigen is still unknown. Base qualities are not provided; no much larger clone lies one nucleotide away. This was a case-control study nested in a cohort of healthcare workers in London, UK, who had nasopharyngeal swab PCR tests and blood samples taken every week. Healthcare workers were recruited during the week of the UK lockdown, between 23 and 31 March 2020, and followed weekly for up to roughly 16 weeks. The germline V gene encodes CDR1 SGHVS and CDR2 FQNEAQ. V lost 4 bases and J lost 2 bases; the stretch between them is 12 bases long. Including the terminal cysteine and phenylalanine, the CDR3 comprises 15 residues. Left in the record is the CDR3 DNA by itself, 45 bases read in frame from the first base. The method behind the library was 5' RACE. Sequencing instrument: NextSeq 500. In the TCR library protocol, unique molecular identifiers were attached to individual cDNA molecules to correct for PCR bias and sequencing error. Sequencing covered both TCR alpha and beta chains, and within each sample the abundances of alpha and beta sequences were tightly co-correlated. As for how the authors treated the data: Decombinator V4 was used to annotate the V gene, J gene and CDR3 of the TCR sequences. Expanded TCRs were defined as changing significantly between any two time points under a Poisson model with p below 0.0001. TCR abundances were normalised to the total number of TCRs sequenced per sample and expressed as counts per million. TRAV1-2 paired with TRAJ12, TRAJ20 or TRAJ33 defined MAIT TCRs, while TRAV10 paired with TRAJ18 defined iNKT TCRs. VDJdb, accessed 1 November 2021, was searched for CMV, EBV and SARS-CoV-2 annotated TCRs, with TCRs annotated for multiple antigens excluded. Clones were called with MiXCR by TCRdb after fastp trimmed the public reads at Q25, and only in-frame beta chains were retained. Rows are combined by CDR3 protein, so each entry shows the most common genes and DNA. The authors' filters were not applied to this entry. Recorded for this sample are approximately 81,000 distinct CDR3 sequences; 11% to 15% of them occurred a single time. Roughly 3.1% of the sample lies in the top ten.

This entry belongs to a study of early T cells in non-severe SARS-CoV-2 infection (dated by TCRdb to the early 2020s). Regarding the research as a whole: Bulk RNA from unsorted whole blood was used for TCR sequencing, so alpha and beta chains could not be paired. Study-wide findings and limitations: VDJdb matching was skewed toward anti-spike CD8 responses and likely underestimated virus-specific expansions, missing private and CD4 specificities.

The material sequenced was whole blood. This clonotype was obtained from an adult who was a healthcare worker with PCR-confirmed SARS-CoV-2 infection or an uninfected control (not recorded which). This sequence uses TRBV7-8 and TRBJ2-1, with no confidently assigned D gene. The CDR3 region has the sequence CASSYRRWPYNEQFF. The bases are TGTGCCAGCAGCTATAGGCGTTGGCCCTACAATGAGCAGTTCTTC. Supplemented by the reference TRBV7-8 and TRBJ2-1 proteins around the CDR3, the complete variable domain is GAGVSQSPRYKVAKRGQDVALRCDPISGHVSLFWYQQALGQGPEFLTYFQNEAQLDKSGLPSDRFFAERPEGSVSTLKIQRTQQEDSAVYLCASSYRRWPYNEQFFGPGTRLTVL.